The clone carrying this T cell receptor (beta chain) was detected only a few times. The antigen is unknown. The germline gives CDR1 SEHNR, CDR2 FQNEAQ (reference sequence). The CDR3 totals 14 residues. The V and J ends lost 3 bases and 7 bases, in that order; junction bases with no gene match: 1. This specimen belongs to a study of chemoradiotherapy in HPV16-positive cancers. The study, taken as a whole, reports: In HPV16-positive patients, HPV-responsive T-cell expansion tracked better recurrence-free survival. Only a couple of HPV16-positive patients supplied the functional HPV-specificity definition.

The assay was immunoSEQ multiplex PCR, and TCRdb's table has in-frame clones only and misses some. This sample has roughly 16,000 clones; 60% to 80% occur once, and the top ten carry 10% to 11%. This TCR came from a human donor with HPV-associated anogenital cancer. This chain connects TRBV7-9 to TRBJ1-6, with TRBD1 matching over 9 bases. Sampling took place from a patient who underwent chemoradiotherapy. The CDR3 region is CASSLGTGNSPLHF. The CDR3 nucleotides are TGTGCCAGCAGCTTGGGGACAGGGAATTCACCCCTCCACTTT.